One sample yielded the 24 T cell receptor beta chains listed below, sequenced in a study of vaccination and CD4 T cells after COVID-19 (dated by TCRdb to between 2021 and 2022). The label giving this sample's treatment or condition can be read as: roughly nine-day PBMC culture with coronavirus spike peptide pools or control peptides (ViraFEST assay). The method behind the library was PCR. Reads for this sample came from an Illumina iSeq 100. DNA from cultured CD4+ T cells was subjected to TCR sequencing with the Oncomine TCR Beta short-read assay at the Johns Hopkins FTIC core. TCRdb reworked the public reads: Q25 trimming with fastp, MiXCR clone assembly, productive beta chains retained. Rows matching on CDR3 protein sequence are summarized as one entry with the most common DNA and genes. The sample table lists about 11,000 distinct CDR3 sequences, around 60% of them with a count of one. The ten largest clones add up to 11% to 15% of the sample.

For these receptors, no antigen is known. What was sequenced was CD4+ T cells from blood, cultured in vitro. The source of these receptors is a human donor who had recovered from COVID-19.

The V call is TRBV15, the J call TRBJ1-5, with unresolved D. CDR3 size: 14 residues. CDR1 LNHNV and CDR2 YYDKDF come from the germline V gene (reference sequence). V shed 1 base and J shed 2 bases, with 6 bases lying between them. CDR3 bases: TGTGCCACCAGCAGAGGCGGGCGCAATCAGCCCCAGCATTTT. This codes for CATSRGGRNQPQHF.

The chain has TRBV6-2 or TRBV6-3 and TRBJ2-7, with D possibly TRBD1 on 6 matching bases. CDR1 and CDR2 from the germline V gene are MNHEY and SVGEGT. Trimming stripped 0 bases from V and 1 base from J, with 13 bases between. The CDR3 runs to 16 residues. The CDR3 reads CASSYSGGIPSYEQYF. CDR3 coding DNA: TGTGCCAGCAGTTACTCAGGGGGAATTCCTTCCTACGAGCAGTACTTC.

This chain links TRBV20-1 with TRBJ2-1; D unclear. This CDR3 region has 10 residues. Germline V gene sequence: CDR1 DFQATT, CDR2 SNEGSKA (reference sequence). The germline V and J ends were trimmed by 6 bases and 7 bases, with 7 bases remaining between them. CDR3 region: CSAYGNEQFF. CDR3 bases: TGCAGTGCGTATGGGAATGAGCAGTTCTTC.

This sequence joins TRBV15 and TRBJ1-1, with D tentatively TRBD1 (5 bases). The CDR3 consists of 16 residues. Trimming cost V 3 bases and J 10 bases, with 24 bases left between them. CDR1 and CDR2 (germline): LNHNV, YYDKDF (reference sequence). For the CDR3, the DNA is TGTGCCACCAGCAGGGGCCGGGACCGGAACGATGACGGAGCTTTCTTT. Translation gives CATSRGRDRNDDGAFF.

The chain combines TRBV6-2 or TRBV6-3 with TRBJ2-1; the D is unclear. V dropped 5 bases and J dropped 6 bases, with 20 bases sitting between them. From germline, CDR1 is MNHEY and CDR2 SVGEGT. CDR3 length equals 16 residues. The CDR3 protein is CASSPHLRASGNEQFF. CDR3 DNA: TGTGCCAGCAGTCCACACCTTAGAGCTTCCGGCAATGAGCAGTTCTTC.

This clonotype was observed a few times. This sequence joins TRBV10-3 and TRBJ2-5; 7 nucleotides align to TRBD2. Germline lookup yields CDR1 ENHRY and CDR2 SYGVKD. With 3 bases clipped from V and 5 bases from J, the junction kept 0 bases outside the gene matches. The CDR3 extends over 12 amino acids. Here the CDR3 DNA reads TGTGCCATCAGTGACGGGAGGGAGACCCAGTACTTC. Translated, it gives CAISDGRETQYF.

The V and J genes are TRBV7-2 and TRBJ2-1, with TRBD2 as a possible D gene (6 bases). CDR1 is SGHTA, CDR2 FQGNSA, per germline. The V end was cut by 6 bases, the J end by 10 bases, with 10 bases between. CDR3 length: 11 residues. CDR3: CASRGGKEQFF. CDR3 DNA sequence: TGTGCCAGCAGGGGCGGGAAGGAGCAGTTCTTC.

The V and J genes are TRBV4-3 and TRBJ2-2; D tentatively reads TRBD1 or TRBD2 (6 bases each). The CDR3 covers 14 residues. Per the germline V gene, CDR1 is LGHNA and CDR2 is YSLEER. V was cut by 6 bases and J by 6 bases, with 14 bases left in between. The CDR3 loop reads CASSTVGGAGELFF. DNA of the CDR3: TGCGCCAGCAGTACCGTGGGGGGCGCCGGGGAGCTGTTTTTT.

Remarks on this clonotype: At one boundary the junction diverges from the germline segment, which might be a read error. The rearrangement uses TRBV5-3 and TRBJ2-3, with TRBD2 matching 11 bases. TRBV5-3 counts as an open reading frame of uncertain function. This CDR3 region has 16 residues. CDR3 DNA: TGTGCCAGCAGCTTGGTTAGCGGGGGGGCCTCTGATACGCAGTATTTT. Amino acids: CASSLVSGGASDTQYF.

The CDR3 coding sequence is TGTGCCAGCAGCCGACTCGGGACAGGGGGCTACGAGCAGTACTTC. It translates to CASSRLGTGGYEQYF. The V and J genes are TRBV7-9 and TRBJ2-7; TRBD1 agrees at 11 bases. The CDR3 is made up of 15 amino acids. Looked up from germline, CDR1 is SEHNR and CDR2 is FQNEAQ (reference sequence). The V and J ends lost 5 bases and 3 bases, in that order; junction bases with no gene match: 6.

The chain couples TRBV14 to TRBJ1-1; TRBD1 might be the D (5 bases). V was pared by 4 bases and J by 1 base, with 13 bases between. The CDR3 sequence is 15 residues long. Germline-derived CDR1 and CDR2 are SGHDN and FVKESK. The CDR3 is CASSPPGSKNTEAFF. CDR3 DNA: TGTGCCAGCAGCCCACCAGGGTCTAAGAACACTGAAGCTTTCTTT.

In DNA form, the CDR3 reads TGTGCCAGCAGCTTAGGGGCGTCTGGAAACACCATATATTTT. Its protein is CASSLGASGNTIYF. The rearrangement joins TRBV7-2 to TRBJ1-3; no clear D gene. Looked up from germline, CDR1 is SGHTA and CDR2 is FQGNSA. With 1 base removed from V and 1 base from J, the gap between germline ends came to 5 bases. The CDR3 loop spans 14 amino acids. Supplemented by reference TRBV7-2 and TRBJ1-3, the full variable domain reads GAGVSQSPSNKVTEKGKDVELRCDPISGHTALYWYRQSLGQGLEFLIYFQGNSAPDKSGLPSDRFSAERTGGSVSTLTIQRTQQEDSAVYLCASSLGASGNTIYFGEGSWLTVV.

This clonotype was found a few times. V gene TRBV6-1 combines with J gene TRBJ1-2, with no clear D. V was cut by 3 bases and J by 1 base, with 6 bases left in between. Per the germline V gene, CDR1 is MNHNS and CDR2 is SASEGT. This CDR3 has 13 amino acids. CDR3 in amino acids: CASSDLSNYGYTF. For the CDR3, the DNA is TGTGCCAGCAGTGATCTGAGTAACTATGGCTACACCTTC.

This chain uses TRBV7-9 with TRBJ1-2; D remains unclear. CDR1 SEHNR and CDR2 FQNEAQ come from the germline V gene (reference sequence). The CDR3 sequence is 14 residues long. Deletions cut 7 bases from V and 2 bases from J, with 14 bases between. The DNA of the CDR3 is TGTGCCAGCACCCCCCCGGGCGGGAACTATGGCTACACCTTC. Protein product: CASTPPGGNYGYTF.

This clonotype was detected once. V usage is TRBV20-1 and J usage is TRBJ2-7; possible D gene TRBD2, 5 bases. Germline values: CDR1 DFQATT, CDR2 SNEGSKA (reference sequence). This CDR3 region has 15 residues. The ends were cut back, 4 bases at V and 3 bases at J, with 19 bases in the middle. In DNA, the CDR3 is TGCAGTGCTACTCCCCCTAGCCCAAAAAACTACGAGCAGTACTTC. This sequence encodes CSATPPSPKNYEQYF.

The chain couples TRBV2 to TRBJ1-5; D ambiguous. There are 13 residues in the CDR3. Germline lookup yields CDR1 SNHLY and CDR2 FYNNEI. Between the trimmed V and J ends, which lost 4 bases and 0 bases, there was a span of 4 bases. The CDR3 DNA reads as TGTGCCAGCAGTGCAGATAGCAATCAGCCCCAGCATTTT. Translating gives CASSADSNQPQHF.

The chain uses TRBV20-1 and TRBJ2-1; 14 bases map to TRBD2. This CDR3 is 17 amino acids long. Per the germline V gene, CDR1 is DFQATT and CDR2 is SNEGSKA (reference sequence). V trimming: 5 bases; J trimming: 9 bases; junction bases outside the gene matches: 15. The CDR3 nucleotides are TGCAGTGCTCCACCCGGACTAGCGGGGGGCCGGGAAGGTGAGCAGTTCTTC. Its protein is CSAPPGLAGGREGEQFF.

The rearrangement links TRBV28 to TRBJ2-7; 7 positions agree with TRBD2. The CDR3 runs to 15 residues. Trimming took 6 bases from V and 3 from J; bases not matched to a gene: 11. The V gene's germline CDR1 is MDHEN and CDR2 SYDVKM. This CDR3 is CASSRPGGGGYEQYF. CDR3 coding DNA: TGTGCCAGCAGCCGCCCGGGAGGCGGGGGCTACGAGCAGTACTTC.

The chain combines TRBV7-2 with TRBJ2-5; the match to TRBD1 covers 10 bases. Trimming took 4 bases from V and 5 from J; bases not matched to a gene: 7. This CDR3 has 15 residues. Per germline, CDR1 SGHTA and CDR2 FQGNSA. This CDR3 reads CASSSPGQGWETQYF. The CDR3 DNA reads as TGTGCCAGCAGCTCGCCGGGACAGGGGTGGGAGACCCAGTACTTC.

The chain recombines TRBV5-1 with TRBJ1-5, with unresolved D. Per germline, CDR1 SGHRS and CDR2 YFSETQ. Trimming shortened V by 0 bases and J by 0 bases, and 10 bases separated the two germline ends. The CDR3 has 16 residues. The CDR3 sequence: CASSLEGSHSNQPQHF. The CDR3, as DNA: TGCGCCAGCAGCTTGGAGGGCAGTCATAGCAATCAGCCCCAGCATTTT.

The chain couples TRBV12-3 or TRBV12-4 to TRBJ2-7; possible D gene TRBD2, 6 bases. V lost 8 bases, J lost 2 bases, and 13 bases lay in between. The CDR3 covers 13 residues. The CDR3 DNA follows: TGTGCCAGCCTCCGGGACTCAACCTACGAGCAGTACTTC. Its protein product is CASLRDSTYEQYF.

The chain employs TRBV20-1 and TRBJ1-2; unclear D gene. The V and J ends lost 5 bases and 7 bases respectively, with 17 bases between them. The length of the CDR3 is 13 residues. Germline assignment: CDR1 DFQATT and CDR2 SNEGSKA (reference sequence). Here the CDR3 reads CSAELLRSSGYTF. CDR3 sequence (DNA): TGCAGTGCTGAGCTCCTACGTTCGAGTGGCTACACCTTC.

The chain couples TRBV5-1 to TRBJ1-6; D uncertain. The germline V gene has CDR1 SGHRS and CDR2 YFSETQ. Deletions cut 0 bases from V and 14 bases from J, with 12 bases between. This CDR3 is built from 13 residues. Written as DNA, the CDR3 is TGCGCCAGCAGCTTGGCCGATTTCCCGGCCCTCCACTTT. Protein: CASSLADFPALHF.

The V gene is TRBV7-9, the J gene TRBJ2-7; D is possibly TRBD2 (5 bases). The CDR3 length is 12 residues. Germline V gene sequence: CDR1 SEHNR, CDR2 FQNEAQ (reference sequence). Deletions cut 2 bases from V and 6 bases from J, with 8 bases between. CDR3 in amino acids: CASSLITSEQYF. CDR3 nucleotide sequence: TGTGCCAGCAGCTTAATAACTAGCGAGCAGTACTTC.